The subject of this entry is one TCR beta chain. Its cognate antigen is unknown. The sample originates from a study of OX40 agonist ivuxolimab in advanced cancers. Overall study: A history of anti-PD-1, anti-PD-L1 or anti-CTLA-4 therapy was acceptable, and 30% to 45% had some.

Generated by immunoSEQ multiplex PCR, the TCRdb table keeps only in-frame clones and is missing some. This table holds about 62,000 clones, 80% to 95% found once. Findings and caveats of the study: At doses 0.1 to 3.0 mg/kg, CD4+ and CD8+ clones expanded.

This clonotype was obtained from an adult with an advanced solid tumor such as melanoma, head and neck, liver or kidney cancer. This specimen was CD4+ or CD8+ T cells sorted from blood, taken in a trial of the OX40 agonist ivuxolimab.

In DNA, the CDR3 is TGTGCCAGCAGCTGGGCGGAGGGGGCCTACGAGCAGTACTTC. It translates to CASSWAEGAYEQYF. The chain has TRBV7-2 and TRBJ2-7; D possibly uses TRBD1 or TRBD2 (6 bases each). The CDR3 sequence is 14 residues long. Germline loops: CDR1 SGHTA, CDR2 FQGNSA. V was shortened by 4 bases and J by 2 bases, with 12 bases between the two germline ends.